This TCR beta chain appears in the sequencing data of a study of beta chain features in type 1 diabetes. The CDR3 is 19 amino acids. The germline V gene has CDR1 SQVTM and CDR2 ANQGSEA. V was shortened by 4 bases and J by 1 base, with 26 bases between the two germline ends. For this clone: Its antigen remains unknown.

Investigators reverse transcribed all isolated RNA, so they sequenced expressed TCRB transcripts. TCRdb's copy holds only in-frame clones and misses some; the assay was immunoSEQ multiplex PCR. In the table there are hundreds of thousands of clones, around an eighth of which are singletons. Study results and limitations: Shorter TCRB CDR3s, moderately but significantly so, were found in Type 1 diabetes patients in all four CD4+ subsets. Junctions at VDJ sites from type 1 diabetes patients had fewer insertions and more deletions. Small HLA sub-analyses could not settle whether HLA shapes TCRB rearrangement.

Specimen: naive CD4+ T cells from blood. The V call is TRBV29-1, the J call TRBJ1-3, with D unclear. The sequence was collected from a man aged 18 to 35 with type 1 diabetes. The DNA of the CDR3 is TGCAGCGTTGTTGGTCGAGCAAGCGTTGTAGCGGGGTCTGGAAACACCATATATTTT. Its protein is CSVVGRASVVAGSGNTIYF. The whole variable domain, filled in from reference TRBV29-1 and TRBJ1-3, reads SAVISQKPSRDICQRGTSLTIQCQVDSQVTMMFWYRQQPGQSLTLIATANQGSEATYESGFVIDKFPISRPNLTFSTLTVSNMSPEDSSIYLCSVVGRASVVAGSGNTIYFGEGSWLTVV.